This T cell receptor beta chain was captured in a study of shared clonotypes between healthy human individuals (dated by TCRdb to between 2020 and 2021). Some background on the complete study: The cohort comprised two women and a few men aged 18 to 49 years. To increase sequencing depth and limit assay-specific biases, TCR repertoire library preparation and sequencing were carried out by different laboratories using diverse techniques. Between about 0.94 and 8.9 billion PBMCs per donor were obtained by leukapheresis. The study deeply sequenced blood TCR repertoires of about 5 healthy adults to estimate repertoire size and the extent of clonotype sharing between individuals. For each donor, CD4 naive and CD4 memory were each run on three plates, CD8 naive on two plates, and CD8 memory on one plate.

TCR CDR3 regions were amplified from genomic DNA by multiplex PCR using the deep immunoSEQ assay. For each cell subset, the extracted genomic DNA was distributed evenly across all wells of several immunoSEQ 96-well plates, and each plate served as one replicate. For sorted subsets, about 200 ng genomic DNA, equal to tens of thousands of T cell genomes, was loaded into each replicate PCR. The purified libraries were quantified using a Qubit 3.0 fluorometer, sized with a Bioanalyzer 2100, and then quantified again using the KAPA Library Quantification kit. Each immunoSEQ 96-well plate was sequenced on its own single-read 150-cycle Illumina NextSeq 550 flow cell. In the source study's methods: Because the immunoSEQ output included only junctional sequences and no quality scores, the filtering could not be the same as the filtering used for full-length reads. Sequences were annotated with PyIR, a Python wrapper for IgBLAST v1.9, using IMGT germline references to assign V/J genes and CDR3. Reads were filtered out if the reads had weak V/J assignments (E-value above 1e-6), no CDR3, stop codons, out-of-frame junctions, or ambiguous translated residues. A V3J clonotype was defined by an identical inferred V gene, J gene, and CDR3 amino acid sequence. To compute the percentage overlap between repertoires, the number of shared unique clonotypes was divided by the size of the smaller repertoire. RTK rarefaction, the Chao1 estimator, and Recon v2.1 estimates of unobserved clonotypes were used to assess repertoire richness. Generation probabilities for all TCRbeta clonotypes obtained by the gDNA method from a few donors were computed using OLGA. TCRdb re-hosts the immuneACCESS table, in-frame sequences only. Its copies lack some clones; in the studies checked, an unresolved V gene accounts for under half of them, and the cause for the rest is not known. Clone size and V and J calls were adopted from that table, with D and trimming inferred from the DNA. For this sample the table gives over a million clones, of which 98% were detected only once. Approximately 0.4% of the sample belongs to the ten largest clones.

Notes on this clone: Its antigen has not been determined. One base away there is no much larger clone; base qualities are not given. Other DNA sequences of this sample code for an identical CDR3.

Between the V and J ends, shortened by 0 bases and 0 bases respectively, the junction contains 6 bases. CDR1 and CDR2, looked up from the germline V gene, are SGHTA and FQGNSA. The CDR3 runs 15 amino acids, cysteine and phenylalanine included. Here the CDR3 DNA is all that survives: 45 bases in frame from base 1. Healthy HIV-negative adults with no recently reported acute infections or vaccinations were included as donors. Every donor was a Caucasian adult living in Nashville, Tennessee, USA. Magnetic negative selection was used to enrich CD4+ T cells, after which naive cells were positively selected on CD45RA and the negative fraction became the memory subset. After blood collection by leukapheresis, PBMCs were isolated using Ficoll-Histopaque density gradient centrifugation and then cryopreserved in the vapor phase of liquid nitrogen. Analytical flow cytometry was used to check the purity and quantity of every magnetically sorted T cell population. Each sorted fraction had its genomic DNA isolated and then quantified by UV absorbance on a Nanodrop 2000c.

General findings and caveats noted by the study authors: Only blood was sampled, and tissue TCR repertoires likely differ from those in blood. Approximately 5% of naive CD4, 3.5% of naive CD8, about 2.5% of memory CD4, and 0.35% to 0.5% of memory CD8 clonotypes were shared across several donors. Larger estimated clonotype richness was generally found for naive subsets than for memory subsets. Compared with non-shared clonotypes, clonotypes shared by all four sorted-subset donors had higher generation probabilities. Based on pairwise subsampling, the degree of clonotype sharing among donors was expected to be affected by sequencing depth. Because the study included a small number of donors, the genetic and exposure-history diversity represented was limited. Incomplete sequencing was indicated by rarefaction of sorted-subset datasets, despite the large sequencing depth.

The chain is encoded by TRBV7-2 joined to TRBJ2-1; the D gene remains uncertain. This TCR was sampled from a man aged 25 to 45 in good health. The sample was naive CD4+ T cells sorted from blood. The meaning of the sample's cell subset or site label: CD45RA+ positively selected. The CDR3 protein sequence reads: CASSLAAGSYNEQFF. The DNA sequence is TGTGCCAGCAGCTTAGCGGCCGGCTCCTACAATGAGCAGTTCTTC. With all but the CDR3 taken from the reference TRBV7-2 and TRBJ2-1 genes, the full variable domain is: GAGVSQSPSNKVTEKGKDVELRCDPISGHTALYWYRQSLGQGLEFLIYFQGNSAPDKSGLPSDRFSAERTGGSVSTLTIQRTQQEDSAVYLCASSLAAGSYNEQFFGPGTRLTVL.